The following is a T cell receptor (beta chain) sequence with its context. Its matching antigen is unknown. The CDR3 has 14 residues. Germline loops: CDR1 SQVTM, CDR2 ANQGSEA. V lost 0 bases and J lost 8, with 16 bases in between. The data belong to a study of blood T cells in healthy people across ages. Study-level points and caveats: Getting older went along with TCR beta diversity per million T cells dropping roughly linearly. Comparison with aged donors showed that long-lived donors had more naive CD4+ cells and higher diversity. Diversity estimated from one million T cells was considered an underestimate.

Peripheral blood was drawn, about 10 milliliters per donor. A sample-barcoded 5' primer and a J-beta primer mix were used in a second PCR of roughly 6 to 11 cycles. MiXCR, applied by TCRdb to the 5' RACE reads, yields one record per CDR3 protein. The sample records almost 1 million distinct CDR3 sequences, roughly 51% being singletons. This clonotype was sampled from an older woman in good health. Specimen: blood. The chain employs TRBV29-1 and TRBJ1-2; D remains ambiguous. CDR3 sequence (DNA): TGCAGCGTTGAAGACGCGCGGACCCCGGAGGGCTACACCTTC. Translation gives CSVEDARTPEGYTF.